Below are 17 T cell receptor beta chains sequenced from a single sample in a study of cytomegalovirus exposure and HLA in healthy donors. Primers included in the PCR were 60 Vbeta and 13 Jbeta primers. Profiled with immunoSEQ multiplex PCR; TCRdb holds only in-frame clones, not every one. Found here are 65,000 to 85,000 clones, around 79% of them singletons; the top ten hold under 25%. Input material: PBMCs. These TCRs come from a woman aged 40 to 50 in good health and CMV-seropositive.

The CDR3 DNA reads TGTGCCAGCGGTATAGACTTTCAGTTGGGCAATGAGCAGTTCTTC. As protein: CASGIDFQLGNEQFF. The gene calls are TRBV6-1 and TRBJ2-1; D call uncertain. The CDR3 spans 15 residues. The ends were cut back, 8 bases at V and 6 bases at J, with 20 bases in the middle. Germline V gives CDR1 MNHNS, CDR2 SASEGT.

J is TRBJ1-2 and V is TRBV28; possible D gene TRBD1, 5 bases. V was trimmed by 3 bases and J by 4 bases, leaving 15 bases between them. CDR1 is MDHEN, CDR2 SYDVKM, per germline. This CDR3 spans 15 amino acids. This CDR3 reads CASSLQGPPVYGYTF. CDR3 in DNA: TGTGCCAGCAGTTTGCAGGGCCCGCCCGTCTATGGCTACACCTTC.

This clone was found a few times. The V gene is TRBV7-6, the J gene TRBJ2-7, with 7 positions matching TRBD1. After removal of 5 bases from V and 4 bases from J, the junction contained 5 bases not matched to a gene. The germline CDR1 and CDR2 sequences are SGHVS and FNYEAQ. The CDR3 covers 13 residues. The CDR3 protein is CASSPGQSYEQYF. CDR3 sequence (DNA): TGTGCCAGCAGCCCGGGACAGTCGTACGAGCAGTACTTC.

The chain couples TRBV30 to TRBJ2-1; possible D gene TRBD1, 5 bases. V dropped 1 base and J dropped 4 bases, with 11 bases sitting between them. Per germline, CDR1 GTSNPN and CDR2 SVGIG (reference sequence). The CDR3 contains 14 residues. The CDR3 bases are TGTGCCTGGAGTGGGGATAGACAGTACAATGAGCAGTTCTTC. The encoded protein is CAWSGDRQYNEQFF.

V is TRBV30 and J is TRBJ1-5; TRBD1 matches 8 bases. V lost 2 bases to trimming and J lost 1 base; unmatched junction nucleotides: 4. The CDR3 has 15 residues. Germline V CDR1 and CDR2: GTSNPN, SVGIG (reference sequence). CDR3 coding DNA: TGTGCCTGGAGTTTGTGGACAGGGAGCAATCAGCCCCAGCATTTT. This translates into CAWSLWTGSNQPQHF.

This chain connects TRBV9 to TRBJ2-7, with 7 bases identical to TRBD1. CDR3 length equals 16 residues. Germline V lookup: CDR1 SGDLS, CDR2 YYNGEE. The V gene end was trimmed by 3 bases and the J gene end by 3 bases; junction bases not matched to a gene: 12. The CDR3 sequence: CASSADTGTAGYEQYF. CDR3 DNA: TGTGCCAGCAGCGCCGACACCGGGACAGCAGGCTACGAGCAGTACTTC.

The chain joins TRBV7-7 to TRBJ2-2; 8 bases line up with TRBD1. The CDR3 has 14 residues. CDR1 and CDR2 from the germline V gene are SSHAT and FNYEAQ (reference sequence). V shed 10 bases and J 5 bases; nucleotides not matched to a gene: 9. The CDR3 region is CATRQGSGTGELFF. CDR3 nucleotides: TGTGCCACCAGACAGGGGTCGGGTACCGGGGAGCTGTTTTTT.

The V call is TRBV15, the J call TRBJ1-6; 8 bases are shared with TRBD1. V dropped 0 bases and J dropped 4; count of bases not matched to a gene: 8. CDR1 is LNHNV, CDR2 YYDKDF, per germline (reference sequence). CDR3 length equals 18 residues. The CDR3 sequence: CATSRDFPGGLYNSPLHF. CDR3 bases: TGTGCCACCAGCAGAGATTTTCCAGGGGGCTTATATAATTCACCCCTCCACTTT.

The V gene is TRBV15, the J gene TRBJ2-7, with 10 bases matching TRBD2. V was clipped by 0 bases and J by 6 bases; unmatched bases: 5. This CDR3 has 15 residues. Germline V lookup: CDR1 LNHNV, CDR2 YYDKDF (reference sequence). CDR3 protein: CATSREWLAGAEQYF. CDR3 nucleotide sequence: TGTGCCACCAGCAGAGAGTGGCTAGCGGGAGCCGAGCAGTACTTC.

V and J are TRBV28 and TRBJ1-2, with TRBD1 as a possible D gene (6 bases). The CDR3 length is 12 residues. V gave up 5 bases and J gave up 14 bases, with 18 bases separating them. Per germline, CDR1 MDHEN and CDR2 SYDVKM. The CDR3 nucleotides are TGTGCCAGCAGTACAGGGACCTTATCCCGGACCTTC. Translation gives CASSTGTLSRTF.

The V gene is TRBV9, the J gene TRBJ1-3, with D uncertain. V shed 0 bases and J shed 0 bases, with 4 bases lying between them. Germline CDR1 and CDR2: SGDLS and YYNGEE. The CDR3 is 14 amino acids. CDR3 protein: CASSVGSSGNTIYF. The CDR3 DNA follows: TGTGCCAGCAGCGTAGGGAGCTCTGGAAACACCATATATTTT.

The rearrangement joins TRBV7-9 to TRBJ2-3, with a possible D match to TRBD2 (7 bases). The V end lost 1 base, the J end lost 3 bases, and 14 bases lay between the germline ends. The length of the CDR3 is 16 residues. Germline values: CDR1 SEHNR, CDR2 FQNEAQ (reference sequence). CDR3 sequence (DNA): TGTGCCAGCAGCTTAGACGCGGGGGCCATTACAGATACGCAGTATTTT. Translated, it gives CASSLDAGAITDTQYF.

V is TRBV4-2 and J is TRBJ2-6; 7 nucleotides line up with TRBD1. The germline CDR1 and CDR2 sequences are LGHNA and YNFKEQ. The CDR3 loop spans 17 amino acids. The CDR3 protein is CATTRGPPETGKNVLTF. The CDR3 coding sequence is TGTGCAACCACTAGAGGACCACCGGAGACAGGGAAAAACGTCCTGACTTTC.

This chain joins TRBV5-1 and TRBJ2-3, with no clear D. CDR3 length: 14 amino acids. Trimming removed 0 bases at V and 0 bases at J, with 5 bases between. The germline V gene has CDR1 SGHRS and CDR2 YFSETQ. The CDR3 region has the DNA TGCGCCAGCAGCTTGGAACGGAGCACAGATACGCAGTATTTT. Its translation: CASSLERSTDTQYF.

J is TRBJ1-2 and V is TRBV4-1; D may be TRBD1 (5 bases). Per germline, CDR1 MGHRA and CDR2 YSYEKL. There are 16 residues in the CDR3. V was clipped by 1 base and J by 4 bases, with 16 bases between them. The CDR3 spells CASSQGFGAPIYGYTF. The CDR3 bases are TGCGCCAGCAGCCAAGGTTTTGGGGCCCCCATCTATGGCTACACCTTC.

V usage is TRBV6-7 and J usage is TRBJ2-7; TRBD2 is a possible D gene (7 bases). TRBV6-7 is identified as an open reading frame with a role that is uncertain. V was pared by 2 bases and J by 3 bases, with 14 bases between. This CDR3 contains 15 residues. The CDR3: CASSYQGTTIYEQYF. For the CDR3, the DNA is TGTGCCAGCAGTTACCAGGGGACTACCATCTACGAGCAGTACTTC.

The chain joins TRBV28 to TRBJ2-7, with 8 bases identical to TRBD2. This CDR3 region has 18 residues. CDR1 is MDHEN and CDR2 is SYDVKM in the germline V gene. V was pared by 6 bases and J by 2 bases, with 18 bases of the junction left unmatched. The DNA for the CDR3 is TGTGCCAGCAGCAGTTTAGGCAGTTGGACTAGCAGAGCCTACGAGCAGTACTTC. As protein: CASSSLGSWTSRAYEQYF.